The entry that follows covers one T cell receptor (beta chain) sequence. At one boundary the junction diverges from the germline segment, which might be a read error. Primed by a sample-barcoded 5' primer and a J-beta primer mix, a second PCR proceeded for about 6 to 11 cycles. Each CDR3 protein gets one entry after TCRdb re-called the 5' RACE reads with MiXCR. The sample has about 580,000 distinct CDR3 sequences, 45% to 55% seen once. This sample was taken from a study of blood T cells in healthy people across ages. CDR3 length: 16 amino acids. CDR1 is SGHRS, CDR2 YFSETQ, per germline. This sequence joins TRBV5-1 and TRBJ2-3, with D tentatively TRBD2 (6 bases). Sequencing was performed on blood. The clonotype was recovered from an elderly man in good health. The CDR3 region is CASSLALAPSTDTQYF. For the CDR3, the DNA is TGCGCCAGTAGCTTGGCGCTAGCGCCTAGCACAGATACGCAGTATTTT.